This TCR beta chain emerged from a study of T cells in Graves' hyperthyroidism and ophthalmopathy. Regions amplified from RNA transcripts were the TCR beta CDR3 regions. The primer set for the first-round RT-PCR of the TCR CDR3 was HTBI. MiXCR was run by TCRdb on the multiplex PCR reads, yielding one entry per CDR3 protein. The top ten clones hold over 45% of a sample with around 290,000 distinct CDR3 sequences, approximately 15% of them seen once. Sequencing was done on a sample of blood. The clonotype was recovered from a woman in her fifties or sixties with Graves' ophthalmopathy.

The CDR3 loop reads CASSQDKPGQGASSYNSPLHF. The DNA of the CDR3 is TGCGCCAGCAGCCAAGACAAACCGGGACAGGGGGCGAGCTCCTATAATTCACCCCTCCACTTT. The genes are TRBV4-1 and TRBJ1-6; 12 bases fit TRBD1. The CDR3 runs 21 residues. The V segment lost 0 bases and the J segment 0 bases; nucleotides outside the gene matches: 9. Germline V gene sequence: CDR1 MGHRA, CDR2 YSYEKL.